The rows below give T cell receptor beta chains drawn from one sample of a study of T-cell reconstitution after alpha-beta-depleted transplantation in children. TCRdb reanalysed the PCR reads using MiXCR and keeps one entry per CDR3 protein. In the table there are about 470,000 distinct CDR3 sequences, roughly 43% of which are singletons. This specimen consisted of PBMCs, obtained before TCRalphabeta/CD19-depleted stem cell transplant. These receptors were collected from a girl aged 2 to 10 with aplastic anemia, due to receive a stem cell transplant. The CDR3 runs from the conserved cysteine through the conserved F or W. Each record gives: J gene, V gene, D gene, clone size, CDR3 DNA, CDR3 protein. The D gene is left open where the match is weak. Clone sizes are given selectively: once, few, many, or a class where the clone is expanded.

J: TRBJ1-6
V: TRBV20-1
D: NA
size: few
DNA: TGCAGTGCTAGAGATCCCATCCTATGGAATTCACCCCTCCACTTT
CDR3: CSARDPILWNSPLHF

J: TRBJ2-2
V: TRBV20-1
D: TRBD1
size: few
DNA: TGCAGTGCCGCACAGGGGCGCGAAACCGGGGAGCTGTTTTTT
CDR3: CSAAQGRETGELFF

J: TRBJ1-3
V: TRBV12-3/TRBV12-4
D: TRBD1
size: many
DNA: TGTGCCAGCAGTGGGGGACAGCCCTTCTCTGGAAACACCATATATTTT
CDR3: CASSGGQPFSGNTIYF

J: TRBJ1-5
V: TRBV12-3/TRBV12-4
D: NA
size: NA
DNA: TGTGCCAGCAGTTTACGGGGGGCTCAGCCCCAGCATTTT
CDR3: CASSLRGAQPQHF

J: TRBJ2-1
V: TRBV12-3/TRBV12-4
D: NA
size: NA
DNA: TGTGCCAGCAGTTTAGCGAGGGGACGCGATGAGCAGTTCTTC
CDR3: CASSLARGRDEQFF

J: TRBJ2-7
V: TRBV12-3/TRBV12-4
D: NA
size: NA
DNA: TGTGCCAGCACCCCTCGGGGTTCCTGGGGCTACGAGCAGTACTTC
CDR3: CASTPRGSWGYEQYF

J: TRBJ1-2
V: TRBV5-1
D: NA
size: few
DNA: TGCGCCAGCAGCCTAACAGGGAGCCCTAACTATGGCTACACCTTC
CDR3: CASSLTGSPNYGYTF

J: TRBJ2-3
V: TRBV20-1
D: NA
size: few
DNA: TGCAGCCCACGGGGTGCTAGCGGCACAGATACGCAGTATTTT
CDR3: CSPRGASGTDTQYF

J: TRBJ1-5
V: TRBV6-5
D: NA
size: NA
DNA: TGTGCCAGCAGTTACGGGCCGAATCAGCCCCAGCATTTT
CDR3: CASSYGPNQPQHF

J: TRBJ1-1
V: TRBV5-1
D: NA
size: NA
DNA: TGCGCCAGCAGCTTGGTGGTACCGGGGAGAGGCACTGAAGCTTTCTTT
CDR3: CASSLVVPGRGTEAFF

J: TRBJ2-1
V: TRBV4-2
D: NA
size: NA
DNA: TGTGCCAGCAGCCAGCTCGGACTGGAGTCTTCCTACAATGAGCAGTTCTTC
CDR3: CASSQLGLESSYNEQFF

J: TRBJ2-2
V: TRBV11-2
D: TRBD2
size: NA
DNA: TGTGCCAGCAACCCTAGGGGAGGGGTGGTCGGGGAGCTGTTTTTT
CDR3: CASNPRGGVVGELFF

J: TRBJ1-5
V: TRBV18
D: TRBD1
size: NA
DNA: TGTGCCAGCTCACCGGACAGGGATCAGCCCCAGCATTTT
CDR3: CASSPDRDQPQHF

J: TRBJ2-1
V: TRBV5-5
D: NA
size: NA
DNA: TGTGCCAGCAGCTATATTAGCGTGAGCTCCTACAATGAGCAGTTCTTC
CDR3: CASSYISVSSYNEQFF

J: TRBJ2-5
V: TRBV20-1
D: TRBD2
size: NA
DNA: TGCAGTGCCTCACTAGCGGGAGGCCCAGAGACCCAGTACTTC
CDR3: CSASLAGGPETQYF

J: TRBJ2-2
V: TRBV20-1
D: NA
size: many
DNA: TGCAGTGCTAGGGGTCCGAACACCGGGGAGCTGTTTTTT
CDR3: CSARGPNTGELFF

J: TRBJ2-1
V: TRBV6-5
D: TRBD2
size: NA
DNA: TGTGCCAGCAGTTACGGCGGGAGCCCATCCACGGTCTTC
CDR3: CASSYGGSPSTVF

J: TRBJ2-1
V: TRBV5-1
D: NA
size: many
DNA: TGCGCCAGCAGCCCCGACGTCAATGAGCAGTTCTTC
CDR3: CASSPDVNEQFF

J: TRBJ2-7
V: TRBV5-1
D: TRBD2
size: many
DNA: TGCGCCAGCAGCGGACTAGCGGGAGAAACCGAGCAGTACTTC
CDR3: CASSGLAGETEQYF

J: TRBJ2-1
V: TRBV20-1
D: TRBD2
size: NA
DNA: TGCAGTGCTAGACCCGGGACTAGCGGGAGATCGGTGCGCAATGAGCAGTTCTTC
CDR3: CSARPGTSGRSVRNEQFF

J: TRBJ2-1
V: TRBV15
D: TRBD2
size: many
DNA: TGTGCCACCAGCGGCGGGACTAGCGGGAACAATGAGCAGTTCTTC
CDR3: CATSGGTSGNNEQFF

J: TRBJ2-3
V: TRBV5-1
D: NA
size: NA
DNA: TGCGCCAGCAGCTTGGAGGGGCGGAAGCTAACAGATACGCAGTATTTT
CDR3: CASSLEGRKLTDTQYF

J: TRBJ1-4
V: TRBV7-9
D: NA
size: medium-sized
DNA: TGTGCCAGCAGCGGACGTGGAACGGAAAAACTGTTTTTT
CDR3: CASSGRGTEKLFF

J: TRBJ2-5
V: TRBV11-2
D: TRBD1
size: few
DNA: TGTGCCAGCGGTAACAGGGGGCGAGAGACCCAGTACTTC
CDR3: CASGNRGRETQYF

J: TRBJ1-2
V: TRBV5-1
D: NA
size: once
DNA: TGCGCCAGCAGCTTGGGCTCCGTTGGGGACCTTGGCTACACCTTC
CDR3: CASSLGSVGDLGYTF

J: TRBJ2-3
V: TRBV12-3/TRBV12-4
D: NA
size: many
DNA: TGTGCCAGCAGTTTAGGGGGGATGCCAGATACGCAGTATTTT
CDR3: CASSLGGMPDTQYF

J: TRBJ1-5
V: TRBV5-5
D: NA
size: many
DNA: TGTGCCAGCAGCTCTGTTGGCGGGCAGGGTCAGCCCCAGCATTTT
CDR3: CASSSVGGQGQPQHF

J: TRBJ2-7
V: TRBV29-1
D: NA
size: many
DNA: TGCAGCGTTGCCTCTCGACGGGGATCCTACGAGCAGTACTTC
CDR3: CSVASRRGSYEQYF

J: TRBJ2-1
V: TRBV10-1
D: NA
size: NA
DNA: TGCGCCAGCAGCGTGTCCTCCAATGAGCAGTTCTTC
CDR3: CASSVSSNEQFF

J: TRBJ2-4
V: TRBV4-1
D: TRBD1
size: NA
DNA: TGCGCCAGCAGCCAAGATTCCCAGGGGGCTGCCAAAAACATTCAGTACTTC
CDR3: CASSQDSQGAAKNIQYF

J: TRBJ2-5
V: TRBV28
D: NA
size: NA
DNA: TGTGCCAGCCTGGCGTGGGGGACCCAGTACTTC
CDR3: CASLAWGTQYF

J: TRBJ1-5
V: TRBV7-2
D: TRBD1
size: once
DNA: TGTGCCAGCAGCTTAACCCGGGACAGATATCAGCCCCAGCATTTT
CDR3: CASSLTRDRYQPQHF

J: TRBJ2-2
V: TRBV6-1
D: TRBD1
size: NA
DNA: TGTGCCAGCCTTGCCGGGACAGTAAACACCGGGGAGCTGTTTTTT
CDR3: CASLAGTVNTGELFF

J: TRBJ2-7
V: TRBV5-1
D: NA
size: NA
DNA: TGCGCCAGCAGAGAGGGGACAACCGATTACGAGCAGTACTTC
CDR3: CASREGTTDYEQYF

J: TRBJ1-4
V: TRBV7-9
D: NA
size: NA
DNA: TGTGCCAGCAGCTTAGTGGGCGGTGGCGAAAAACTGTTTTTT
CDR3: CASSLVGGGEKLFF

J: TRBJ2-3
V: TRBV27
D: NA
size: NA
DNA: TGTGCCAGCAGTGCCACCAGGGGAAATACGCAGTATTTT
CDR3: CASSATRGNTQYF

J: TRBJ2-5
V: TRBV20-1
D: TRBD2
size: many
DNA: TGCAGTGCTAGAGATGGGAGGGAGGCCCAAGAGACCCAGTACTTC
CDR3: CSARDGREAQETQYF

J: TRBJ2-1
V: TRBV5-6
D: NA
size: many
DNA: TGTGCCAGCAGCTTGGTCCTAGTCGATGAGCAGTTCTTC
CDR3: CASSLVLVDEQFF

J: TRBJ2-1
V: TRBV6-5
D: NA
size: NA
DNA: TGTGCCATGCCGGGTGAGCAGTTCTTC
CDR3: CAMPGEQFF

J: TRBJ2-5
V: TRBV6-2/TRBV6-3
D: NA
size: few
DNA: TGTGCCAGCAGTTTTGACTACCAAGAGACCCAGTACTTC
CDR3: CASSFDYQETQYF

J: TRBJ1-1
V: TRBV7-2
D: NA
size: NA
DNA: TGTGCCAGCAGCACCAGAATAGTCTTT
CDR3: CASSTRIVF

J: TRBJ2-7
V: TRBV7-9
D: TRBD1
size: many
DNA: TGTGCCAGCAGCTTGACAGGGAGTGCCGTGGAGCAGTACTTC
CDR3: CASSLTGSAVEQYF

J: TRBJ2-3
V: TRBV29-1
D: TRBD2
size: NA
DNA: TGCAGCGCTCAGGGACTAGCGGGAGGGACAGATACGCAGTATTTT
CDR3: CSAQGLAGGTDTQYF

J: TRBJ2-7
V: TRBV20-1
D: TRBD1
size: few
DNA: TGCAGTGCAGTCCGGGACAGGGCTCCCTACGAGCAGTACTTC
CDR3: CSAVRDRAPYEQYF

J: TRBJ2-5
V: TRBV6-5
D: NA
size: NA
DNA: TGTGCCAGCAGTTACAAGGGGTCAGAAGAGACCCAGTACTTC
CDR3: CASSYKGSEETQYF

J: TRBJ2-3
V: TRBV5-1
D: NA
size: NA
DNA: TGCGCCAGCAGACCGGGCCCCGTAGGAGATACGCAGTATTTT
CDR3: CASRPGPVGDTQYF

J: TRBJ1-6
V: TRBV7-9
D: NA
size: many
DNA: TGTGCCAGCAGCTTAGAACAGCCATCGGGAAATTCACCCCTCCACTTT
CDR3: CASSLEQPSGNSPLHF

J: TRBJ2-7
V: TRBV6-2/TRBV6-3
D: TRBD2
size: NA
DNA: TGTGCCAGCAGCCCTGACGGCTTGGCGGGTTCGGTAGCGGGAACCTCCTACGAGCAGTACTTC
CDR3: CASSPDGLAGSVAGTSYEQYF

J: TRBJ2-5
V: TRBV20-1
D: NA
size: few
DNA: TGCAGTGCTTCCCGGGACGCGGGGCAAGAGACCCAGTACTTC
CDR3: CSASRDAGQETQYF

J: TRBJ2-7
V: TRBV7-8
D: NA
size: few
DNA: TGTGCCAGCAGCTCCCGGGGACTCAGGAACGAGCAGTACTTC
CDR3: CASSSRGLRNEQYF

J: TRBJ1-6
V: TRBV20-1
D: NA
size: many
DNA: TGCAGTGCTAGAGATCGTCCTTTGGGGTCACCCCTCCACTTT
CDR3: CSARDRPLGSPLHF

J: TRBJ1-2
V: TRBV3-1
D: NA
size: few
DNA: TGTGCCAGCAGCCTAAAACCCTCCTCTCGGGGTGGCTACACCTTC
CDR3: CASSLKPSSRGGYTF

J: TRBJ2-7
V: TRBV7-2
D: NA
size: NA
DNA: TGTGCCAGCAGCTTAGCTGGGGGGAGGCAGTACTTC
CDR3: CASSLAGGRQYF